Sequencing of this T cell receptor (beta chain) was carried out in a study of neurological immune-mediated disorders. General study points: No sharing of CDR3 amino acid sequences was observed among expanded clones across subjects, suggesting private repertoires in all groups.

Synthesis of cDNA was carried out by template-switch 5'RACE. The reaction used 10-nucleotide random UMIs. Every sequencing run generated in excess of 180 million TCR-beta sequences. These sequences covered 15-18 subjects. MiXCR, run by TCRdb on the 5' RACE reads, gives a single entry per CDR3 protein. Seen here are tens of thousands of distinct CDR3 sequences, 10% to 15% observed once, and the top ten hold roughly 10%. Ten or more counts support this clonotype. Its antigen remains unidentified. V shed 6 bases and J shed 3 bases, with 16 bases lying between them. The CDR3 covers 15 residues. CDR1 ENHRY and CDR2 SYGVKD come from the germline V gene.

Sequencing input: PBMCs. This chain joins TRBV10-3 and TRBJ2-3; unclear D gene. This receptor was identified in an older woman with HTLV-1-associated myelopathy (HAM/TSP). CDR3 region: CAISESRSPTDTQYF. The CDR3 DNA sequence: TGTGCCATCAGCGAGAGTCGAAGCCCTACAGATACGCAGTATTTT.